Below are 27 T cell receptor beta chains sequenced from a single sample in a study of blood T cell repertoires in COVID-19 (dated by TCRdb to the early 2020s). Receptor libraries were prepared by the immunoSEQ multiplex PCR assay. TCRdb retrieved this table from immuneACCESS and kept in-frame rearrangements only. Not all clones are present; in checked studies, unresolved V genes account for under half, and no reason is known for the remainder. Recorded for this sample are over 20,000 clones; 91% of them occurred a single time. The ten largest clones add up to 7.4% of the sample. The sample taken for sequencing was peripheral blood. The receptors originated from a man aged 65 to 85 with active COVID-19.

This chain uses TRBV7-9 with TRBJ2-3; possibly TRBD1 for D (6 bases). The CDR3 runs 14 residues. Germline V gene data show CDR1 as SEHNR and CDR2 as FQNEAQ (reference sequence). The V end was cut by 4 bases, the J end by 5 bases, with 13 bases between. CDR3 sequence reads: CASSSFQDRDTQYF. The CDR3 DNA is TGTGCCAGCAGCTCCTTCCAGGACAGAGATACGCAGTATTTT.

V is TRBV5-8 and J is TRBJ2-2; weak D call: TRBD2 (6 bases). V lost 4 bases and J 4 bases, leaving 20 bases between the germline ends. Per germline, CDR1 SGHTS and CDR2 YDEGEE. This CDR3 has 17 residues. The CDR3 loop reads CASSLLTGGRGTGELFF. The CDR3 DNA sequence: TGTGCCAGCAGCCTCCTCACCGGGGGACGAGGCACCGGGGAGCTGTTTTTT.

The J gene is TRBJ2-7, the V gene TRBV7-2, with 7 bases aligning to TRBD1. Germline trimming cut 8 bases from V and 4 bases from J; bases unmatched to any gene: 8. This CDR3 has 13 residues. Germline V lookup: CDR1 SGHTA, CDR2 FQGNSA. In DNA form, the CDR3 reads TGTGCCAGCGGACCAGGGGGTTTGTACGAGCAGTACTTC. This translates into CASGPGGLYEQYF.

The chain carries TRBV4-3 and TRBJ2-5; 10 nucleotides agree with TRBD2. Germline CDR1 reads LGHNA; CDR2 reads YSLEER. The CDR3 has 15 residues. After removal of 1 base from V and 1 base from J, the junction contained 0 bases not matched to a gene. The CDR3 nucleotides are TGCGCCAGCAGCCAAGTAGCGGGAGGCCAAGAGACCCAGTACTTC. This codes for CASSQVAGGQETQYF.

The rearrangement joins TRBV24-1 to TRBJ2-5, with 9 bases identical to TRBD1. Germline assignment: CDR1 KGHDR and CDR2 SFDVKD. The V and J ends lost 2 bases and 5 bases, in that order; junction bases with no gene match: 5. The CDR3 loop spans 15 amino acids. CDR3 region: CATSDSTTGGETQYF. CDR3 bases: TGTGCCACCAGTGATTCTACGACAGGGGGGGAGACCCAGTACTTC.

The gene calls are TRBV14 and TRBJ2-1; 8 positions agree with TRBD2. Germline CDR1 and CDR2: SGHDN and FVKESK. This CDR3 is built from 14 residues. J was trimmed by 15 bases and V by 2 bases; bases with no gene match: 12. CDR3 in DNA: TGTGCCAGCAGCCAATCTAGCGGGTCCCGAGTTCCGTTCTTC. Amino acids: CASSQSSGSRVPFF.

This rearrangement joins TRBV3-1 (or the pseudogene TRBV3-2) to TRBJ2-1, with 10 bases that match TRBD2. V lost 1 base and J lost 8; bases outside the gene matches: 2. The CDR3 has 14 residues. Per the germline V gene, CDR1 is LGHDT and CDR2 is YNNKEL (reference sequence). This CDR3 is CASSQALAGDEQFF. The CDR3, as DNA: TGTGCCAGCAGCCAAGCGCTAGCGGGAGATGAGCAGTTCTTC.

V is TRBV9 and J is TRBJ2-1; D is undetermined. CDR1 and CDR2 (germline): SGDLS, YYNGEE. V was trimmed by 0 bases and J by 7 bases, leaving 5 bases between them. The CDR3 is 12 residues long. The CDR3 DNA follows: TGTGCCAGCAGCGTAGGCGTAAATGAGCAGTTCTTC. Protein: CASSVGVNEQFF.

The chain links TRBV12-3 or TRBV12-4 to TRBJ2-7; a possible D gene is TRBD2 (6 bases). The CDR3 consists of 13 residues. Deletions cut 6 bases from V and 5 bases from J, with 14 bases between. The CDR3 DNA follows: TGTGCCAGCAGCGTTGGGGGGAGGAACGAGCAGTACTTC. This gives the protein CASSVGGRNEQYF.

The genes are TRBV12-3 or TRBV12-4 and TRBJ1-1, with D maybe TRBD1 (5 bases). The CDR3 consists of 13 residues. The V gene lost 7 bases and the J gene lost 0 bases, with 9 bases spanning the gap. CDR3 protein: CASTLQVNTEAFF. CDR3 in DNA: TGTGCCAGCACCCTACAGGTGAACACTGAAGCTTTCTTT.

This chain uses TRBV16 with TRBJ1-5; D gene ambiguous. Germline values: CDR1 KGHSY, CDR2 FQNENV. The ends were cut back, 1 base at V and 3 bases at J, with 7 bases in the middle. The CDR3 is 14 amino acids. The CDR3 loop is CASSQWAVNQPQHF. CDR3 DNA sequence: TGTGCCAGCAGCCAATGGGCAGTCAATCAGCCCCAGCATTTT.

This rearrangement joins TRBV5-1 to TRBJ2-5, with 12 bases matching TRBD1. From germline, CDR1 is SGHRS and CDR2 YFSETQ. The trim removed 4 bases at V and 7 bases at J, leaving 8 bases unmatched. The CDR3 extends over 15 amino acids. Here the CDR3 DNA reads TGCGCCAGCAGCCAGGGACAGGGGGCGTCGGGGACCCAGTACTTC. As protein: CASSQGQGASGTQYF.

This chain links TRBV19 with TRBJ2-3; no clear D gene. V dropped 2 bases and J dropped 6 bases, with 9 bases sitting between them. The CDR3 length is 13 residues. Germline assignment: CDR1 LNHDA and CDR2 SQIVND (reference sequence). The CDR3 nucleotides are TGTGCCAGTAGTATAAAGCAGGCTGATACGCAGTATTTT. This sequence encodes CASSIKQADTQYF.

This chain connects TRBV3-1 (or the pseudogene TRBV3-2) to TRBJ2-5; weak D call: TRBD2 (6 bases). Trimming shortened V by 3 bases and J by 3 bases, and 14 bases separated the two germline ends. Per germline, CDR1 LGHDT and CDR2 YNNKEL (reference sequence). CDR3 length: 15 amino acids. CDR3 nucleotides: TGTGCCAGCAGCCATAGGGGCGGGAAGAAAGAGACCCAGTACTTC. Translated: CASSHRGGKKETQYF.

The V gene is TRBV7-9, the J gene TRBJ1-3; 7 bases map to TRBD1. The CDR3 sequence is 16 residues long. The ends lost 5 bases at V and 0 bases at J; junction bases unmatched: 7. Germline lookup yields CDR1 SEHNR and CDR2 FQNEAQ (reference sequence). CDR3 residues: CASSQTGPRSGNTIYF. CDR3 sequence (DNA): TGTGCCAGCAGCCAGACAGGGCCGCGCTCTGGAAACACCATATATTTT.

This chain links TRBV24-1 with TRBJ2-7; 13 nucleotides align to TRBD2. Germline CDR1 and CDR2: KGHDR and SFDVKD. The length of the CDR3 is 16 residues. Trimming removed 1 base from V and 2 bases from J; junction bases left unmatched: 1. CDR3 residues: CATSDFGTSGTYEQYF. The CDR3 nucleotides read TGTGCCACCAGTGATTTCGGGACTAGCGGGACCTACGAGCAGTACTTC.

The chain combines TRBV7-2 with TRBJ2-5; D perhaps matches TRBD1 (6 bases). Per the germline V gene, CDR1 is SGHTA and CDR2 is FQGNSA. V lost 2 bases to trimming and J lost 3 bases, with 13 bases between them. The CDR3 loop spans 15 amino acids. The CDR3 bases are TGTGCCAGCAGCTTAATGGGGGCCGCTGAAGAGACCCAGTACTTC. This sequence encodes CASSLMGAAEETQYF.

This sequence joins TRBV19 and TRBJ1-1; no clear D. The V gene lost 6 bases and the J gene lost 2 bases, with 7 bases spanning the gap. The CDR3 is 12 amino acids. Looked up from germline, CDR1 is LNHDA and CDR2 is SQIVND (reference sequence). The CDR3 region has the DNA TGTGCCAGTAGCGGGGTAAACACTGAAGCTTTCTTT. This sequence encodes CASSGVNTEAFF.

This clone was counted once. The chain is built from TRBV5-1 and TRBJ1-1; tentatively, D is TRBD1 (6 bases). Between the trimmed V and J ends, which lost 3 bases and 1 base, there was a span of 13 bases. The CDR3 is made up of 15 amino acids. In germline, CDR1 is SGHRS, CDR2 YFSETQ. The CDR3 DNA reads as TGCGCCAGCAGCTGGGCAGGGGCGGGGAACACTGAAGCTTTCTTT. Its protein product is CASSWAGAGNTEAFF.

The genes are TRBV10-3 and TRBJ1-5; no definite D call. Germline V gene data show CDR1 as ENHRY and CDR2 as SYGVKD. The CDR3 is 13 amino acids. V gave up 6 bases and J gave up 2 bases, with 8 bases separating them. CDR3 region: CAISGVGNQPQHF. Written as DNA, the CDR3 is TGTGCCATCAGCGGAGTAGGCAATCAGCCCCAGCATTTT.

This rearrangement joins TRBV24-1 to TRBJ2-1, with D possibly being TRBD1 (5 bases). The CDR3 loop spans 18 amino acids. Trimming shortened V by 2 bases and J by 0 bases, and 16 bases separated the two germline ends. Germline CDR1 KGHDR, CDR2 SFDVKD. CDR3 sequence: CATSDSATRQSSYNEQFF. The CDR3 region has the DNA TGTGCCACCAGTGATTCAGCAACCCGACAGAGCTCCTACAATGAGCAGTTCTTC.

The chain combines TRBV2 with TRBJ1-1; D ambiguous. V lost 6 bases and J lost 2, with 13 bases in between. CDR1 and CDR2 (germline): SNHLY, FYNNEI. The CDR3 is 14 amino acids. CDR3 coding DNA: TGTGCCAGCAGGCCCACGCGGCAAAACACTGAAGCTTTCTTT. Encoded protein: CASRPTRQNTEAFF. The complete variable domain, with remaining parts taken from reference TRBV2 and TRBJ1-1, reads EPEVTQTPSHQVTQMGQEVILRCVPISNHLYFYWYRQILGQKVEFLVSFYNNEISEKSEIFDDQFSVERPDGSNFTLKIRSTKLEDSAMYFCASRPTRQNTEAFFGQGTRLTVV.

The chain has TRBV2 and TRBJ1-1; TRBD1 is a possible D gene (6 bases). Trimming took off 0 bases at V and 11 bases at J, with 13 bases between the two ends. This CDR3 has 13 residues. The germline V gene encodes CDR1 SNHLY and CDR2 FYNNEI. The CDR3 spells CASSEASWQGAFF. The CDR3, as DNA: TGTGCCAGCAGTGAAGCGTCGTGGCAGGGGGCTTTCTTT. Combining the CDR3 with reference TRBV2 and TRBJ1-1 gives the whole variable domain EPEVTQTPSHQVTQMGQEVILRCVPISNHLYFYWYRQILGQKVEFLVSFYNNEISEKSEIFDDQFSVERPDGSNFTLKIRSTKLEDSAMYFCASSEASWQGAFFGQGTRLTVV.

The J gene is TRBJ1-5, the V gene TRBV7-9, with D maybe TRBD1 (5 bases). The CDR3 has 15 amino acids. Germline CDR1 and CDR2: SEHNR and FQNEAQ (reference sequence). V was shortened by 5 bases and J by 3 bases, with 14 bases between the two germline ends. CDR3 amino acids: CASSQGPTDNQPQHF. The CDR3, as DNA: TGTGCCAGCAGCCAAGGGCCGACAGACAATCAGCCCCAGCATTTT. Full variable domain (outside the CDR3, taken from reference TRBV7-9 and TRBJ1-5): DTGVSQNPRHKITKRGQNVTFRCDPISEHNRLYWYRQTLGQGPEFLTYFQNEAQLEKSRLLSDRFSAERPKGSFSTLEIQRTEQGDSAMYLCASSQGPTDNQPQHFGDGTRLSIL.

The chain employs TRBV7-2 and TRBJ2-3; TRBD2 might be the D (5 bases). Germline lookup yields CDR1 SGHTA and CDR2 FQGNSA. The V end lost 3 bases, the J end lost 1 base, and 11 bases lay between the germline ends. This CDR3 has 15 amino acids. CDR3 in amino acids: CASSLTNLRTDTQYF. CDR3 nucleotides: TGTGCCAGCAGCTTGACTAACCTACGCACAGATACGCAGTATTTT.

V gene TRBV2 combines with J gene TRBJ2-7; possibly TRBD1 for D (5 bases). Germline loops: CDR1 SNHLY, CDR2 FYNNEI. The CDR3 is 12 residues long. V was shortened by 2 bases and J by 7 bases, with 9 bases between the two germline ends. CDR3 residues: CASSERYREQYF. CDR3 sequence (DNA): TGTGCCAGCAGTGAACGGTACAGGGAGCAGTACTTC.

The genes are TRBV5-1 and TRBJ2-7, with 9 bases matching TRBD1. Trimming cost V 5 bases and J 4 bases; bases outside gene matches: 10. The CDR3 has 15 residues. Per the germline V gene, CDR1 is SGHRS and CDR2 is YFSETQ. The CDR3 sequence: CASRGSGQGIYEQYF. In DNA, the CDR3 is TGCGCCAGCAGGGGTTCCGGACAGGGGATTTACGAGCAGTACTTC.